The 31 T cell receptor beta chains listed next were all sequenced from one sample in a study of blood T cell repertoires in COVID-19. TCRdb's copy holds only in-frame clones and misses some; the assay was immunoSEQ multiplex PCR. This sample has hundreds of thousands of clones, with just over 85% found just once. Sequenced: peripheral blood. The source is a woman in her 30s with active or convalescent COVID-19.

This chain connects TRBV9 to TRBJ2-2; possibly TRBD1 for D (6 bases). The CDR3 length is 16 residues. V shed 0 bases and J shed 4 bases, with 13 bases lying between them. Germline CDR1 reads SGDLS; CDR2 reads YYNGEE. In nucleotides, the CDR3 is TGTGCCAGCAGCGTAGAGGCAGGGGTGGCCACCGGGGAGCTGTTTTTT. Protein product: CASSVEAGVATGELFF.

The CDR3 protein is CASSSLGVAGVLAKNIQYF. The CDR3 DNA reads TGTGCCAGCAGCTCCCTCGGGGTAGCGGGCGTACTAGCCAAAAACATTCAGTACTTC. The chain employs TRBV7-9 and TRBJ2-4; 7 nucleotides agree with TRBD2. Germline values: CDR1 SEHNR, CDR2 FQNEAQ (reference sequence). This CDR3 spans 19 amino acids. Unmatched junction bases numbered 15, after V lost 4 bases and J lost 0 bases.

CDR3 residues: CASRATGDRAVYTF. The CDR3 nucleotides are TGTGCCAGTAGAGCAACAGGGGATCGAGCTGTCTACACCTTC. The chain employs TRBV19 and TRBJ1-2; 7 bases are shared with TRBD1. V trimming: 6 bases; J trimming: 10 bases; junction bases outside the gene matches: 14. CDR1 is LNHDA and CDR2 is SQIVND in the germline V gene (reference sequence). CDR3 length equals 14 residues.

This sequence joins TRBV28 and TRBJ2-1; 8 bases are a match to TRBD2. The length of the CDR3 is 14 residues. Germline CDR1 is MDHEN and CDR2 is SYDVKM. The trim removed 8 bases at V and 1 base at J, leaving 4 bases unmatched. The CDR3 protein is CASEAGDSYNEQFF. CDR3 sequence (DNA): TGTGCCAGCGAAGCGGGAGATTCCTACAATGAGCAGTTCTTC.

On this clone: Other nucleotide sequences in the sample specify the same CDR3. J is TRBJ1-4 and V is TRBV5-1, with unresolved D. The CDR3 extends over 13 amino acids. V was clipped by 8 bases and J by 4 bases, with 12 bases between them. CDR1 and CDR2 from the germline V gene are SGHRS and YFSETQ. The CDR3 DNA reads TGCGCCAGTAGAACAGAGAATAATGAAAAACTGTTTTTT. Residues: CASRTENNEKLFF.

This rearrangement joins TRBV6-1 to TRBJ1-2; 11 positions match TRBD1. Germline CDR1 reads MNHNS; CDR2 reads SASEGT. This CDR3 has 14 residues. With V trimmed by 3 bases and J by 7 bases, 4 bases remained unmatched. This CDR3 is CASSDGTGGGGYTF. The CDR3 bases are TGTGCCAGCAGTGATGGGACAGGGGGAGGTGGCTACACCTTC.

The chain is built from TRBV3-1 (or the pseudogene TRBV3-2) and TRBJ2-1; 14 bases align to TRBD2. The CDR3 has 16 amino acids. Germline values: CDR1 LGHDT, CDR2 YNNKEL (reference sequence). J gave up 9 bases and V 7 bases, and 11 bases lay outside the gene matches. For the CDR3, the DNA is TGTGCCAGCACCCCAACGGGACTAGCGGGAGTGATTGAGCAGTTCTTC. This encodes CASTPTGLAGVIEQFF.

The V and J genes are TRBV19 and TRBJ1-2, with D perhaps matching TRBD1 (6 bases). Germline V gene lookup returns CDR1 LNHDA and CDR2 SQIVND (reference sequence). Trimming pared 3 bases from V and 1 base from J, leaving 12 bases between. The CDR3 is 15 residues long. The CDR3 coding sequence is TGTGCCAGTAGTATTCAGGGGCATAGTAACTATGGCTACACCTTC. Translated, it gives CASSIQGHSNYGYTF.

V and J are TRBV4-1 and TRBJ2-7; TRBD1 aligns across 9 bases. V gave up 4 bases and J gave up 3 bases; unmatched junction bases: 7. The germline CDR1 and CDR2 sequences are MGHRA and YSYEKL. The CDR3 is 15 amino acids. Here the CDR3 reads CASSRGTGKLYEQYF. In DNA, the CDR3 is TGCGCCAGCAGCCGAGGGACAGGGAAACTCTACGAGCAGTACTTC.

Only one count was recorded for this clone. V usage is TRBV29-1 and J usage is TRBJ2-2; D not certain. Trimming pared 6 bases from V and 3 bases from J, leaving 5 bases between. The CDR3 is 11 residues long. CDR1 is SQVTM, CDR2 ANQGSEA, per germline. The CDR3 bases are TGCAGCGTCAGATACACCGGGGAGCTGTTTTTT. The encoded protein is CSVRYTGELFF.

The CDR3 DNA is TGTGCCAGCAGCGTAACAGGGGACTACGAGCAGTACTTC. Translation: CASSVTGDYEQYF. The chain has TRBV2 and TRBJ2-7; the match to TRBD1 covers 7 bases. V dropped 6 bases and J dropped 3; count of bases not matched to a gene: 5. Germline lookup yields CDR1 SNHLY and CDR2 FYNNEI. The CDR3 has 13 amino acids.

V gene TRBV3-1 (or the pseudogene TRBV3-2) combines with J gene TRBJ2-7; TRBD2 matches at 12 bases. CDR3 size: 17 residues. Unmatched junction bases numbered 9, after V lost 4 bases and J lost 2 bases. Germline lookup yields CDR1 LGHDT and CDR2 YNNKEL (reference sequence). CDR3 sequence (DNA): TGTGCCAGCAGCCTTCGACTAGCGGGAGTAAGAACCTACGAGCAGTACTTC. Protein: CASSLRLAGVRTYEQYF.

The V and J genes are TRBV3-1 (or the pseudogene TRBV3-2) and TRBJ1-4; D ambiguous. Trimming cost V 3 bases and J 8 bases, with 19 bases left between them. CDR1 LGHDT and CDR2 YNNKEL come from the germline V gene (reference sequence). The CDR3 loop spans 16 amino acids. The CDR3 loop is CASSHSNEGRGEKLFF. CDR3 sequence (DNA): TGTGCCAGCAGCCACTCCAACGAGGGAAGAGGGGAAAAACTGTTTTTT.

V is TRBV6-1 and J is TRBJ1-1, with a tentative D call TRBD1 (6 bases). V was cut by 0 bases and J by 0 bases, with 14 bases left in between. This CDR3 has 17 amino acids. Per germline, CDR1 MNHNS and CDR2 SASEGT. CDR3: CASSEAGSQGLNTEAFF. The CDR3 bases are TGTGCCAGCAGTGAAGCGGGAAGTCAGGGGTTGAACACTGAAGCTTTCTTT.

J is TRBJ2-3 and V is TRBV3-1 (or the pseudogene TRBV3-2); TRBD2 agrees at 9 bases. The ends lost 5 bases at V and 4 bases at J; junction bases unmatched: 4. Germline V gives CDR1 LGHDT, CDR2 YNNKEL (reference sequence). The CDR3 runs to 14 residues. CDR3 nucleotide sequence: TGTGCCAGCAGCGGCGGGAGGGAGGCAGATACGCAGTATTTT. This gives the protein CASSGGREADTQYF.

V and J are TRBV10-3 and TRBJ1-2; unclear D gene. This CDR3 is 15 amino acids long. Trimming left V 2 bases short and J 1 base short, with 11 bases between. In germline, CDR1 is ENHRY, CDR2 SYGVKD. The CDR3 reads CAISEPRTRNYGYTF. CDR3 bases: TGTGCCATCAGTGAGCCCAGGACTCGTAACTATGGCTACACCTTC.

The rearrangement uses TRBV4-1 and TRBJ1-2; TRBD1 aligns across 8 bases. J lost 4 bases, V lost 0 bases, and 7 bases had no gene match. The CDR3 runs to 16 residues. CDR1 MGHRA and CDR2 YSYEKL come from the germline V gene. The CDR3 protein is CASSQDQGAGVYGYTF. As DNA, the CDR3 is TGCGCCAGCAGCCAAGACCAGGGGGCGGGTGTCTATGGCTACACCTTC.

The V gene is TRBV3-1 (or the pseudogene TRBV3-2), the J gene TRBJ1-5; 7 bases match TRBD1. The CDR3 extends over 16 amino acids. Trimming removed 6 bases from V and 1 base from J; junction bases left unmatched: 9. Germline V gene sequence: CDR1 LGHDT, CDR2 YNNKEL (reference sequence). CDR3 nucleotides: TGTGCCAGCAGGGGCGGGCAGGGGGAAAGCAATCAGCCCCAGCATTTT. Its protein is CASRGGQGESNQPQHF.

V gene TRBV5-1 combines with J gene TRBJ2-5; D gene unclear. Per germline, CDR1 SGHRS and CDR2 YFSETQ. The CDR3 totals 14 residues. Deletions cut 6 bases from V and 5 bases from J, with 17 bases between. This chain's CDR3 is CASTNPSTLETQYF. CDR3 DNA sequence: TGCGCCAGCACCAACCCCTCTACCTTGGAGACCCAGTACTTC. Filled out from reference TRBV5-1 and TRBJ2-5, the complete variable domain reads KAGVTQTPRYLIKTRGQQVTLSCSPISGHRSVSWYQQTPGQGLQFLFEYFSETQRNKGNFPGRFSGRQFSNSRSEMNVSTLELGDSALYLCASTNPSTLETQYFGPGTRLLVL.

The chain is built from TRBV7-9 and TRBJ1-2; perhaps TRBD1 as D (5 bases). The V gene lost 3 bases and the J gene lost 3 bases, with 14 bases spanning the gap. The germline gives CDR1 SEHNR, CDR2 FQNEAQ (reference sequence). The CDR3 sequence is 15 residues long. The CDR3 bases are TGTGCCAGCAGCTTGACAGCCCTAAATCACTATGGCTACACCTTC. It yields the protein CASSLTALNHYGYTF.

The J gene is TRBJ2-2, the V gene TRBV5-5; 9 nucleotides match TRBD2. Germline V gene data show CDR1 as SGHKS and CDR2 as YYEKEE (reference sequence). The CDR3 loop spans 15 amino acids. Trimming took 4 bases from V and 5 from J; bases not matched to a gene: 6. The CDR3 DNA follows: TGTGCCAGCAGCCGTAGCGGGAGAAAGACCGGGGAGCTGTTTTTT. Translation: CASSRSGRKTGELFF.

This clone was recorded only once. The J gene is TRBJ2-7, the V gene TRBV15; D unresolved. CDR1 and CDR2 from the germline V gene are LNHNV and YYDKDF (reference sequence). The ends were cut back, 1 base at V and 5 bases at J, with 9 bases in the middle. The CDR3 runs to 13 residues. This CDR3 is CATSRGRLDEQYF. The CDR3 DNA is TGTGCCACCAGCAGAGGCCGACTTGACGAGCAGTACTTC.

The gene calls are TRBV3-1 (or the pseudogene TRBV3-2) and TRBJ1-2; D gene uncertain. V lost 2 bases, J lost 4 bases, and 5 bases lay in between. The CDR3 length is 12 residues. Germline V gives CDR1 LGHDT, CDR2 YNNKEL (reference sequence). Written as DNA, the CDR3 is TGTGCCAGCAGCCAAAGAGGCTATGGCTACACCTTC. Translated, it gives CASSQRGYGYTF.

V is TRBV5-6 and J is TRBJ2-1; D gene uncertain. V was shortened by 4 bases and J by 7 bases, with 9 bases between the two germline ends. The CDR3 has 12 residues. In germline, CDR1 is SGHDT, CDR2 YYEEEE. CDR3 loop: CASSRNRNEQFF. The CDR3 DNA follows: TGTGCCAGCAGCCGCAACCGGAATGAGCAGTTCTTC.

The chain couples TRBV6-2 or TRBV6-3 to TRBJ2-5; a possible D gene is TRBD1 (5 bases). There are 14 residues in the CDR3. Germline V lookup: CDR1 MNHEY, CDR2 SVGEGT. Trimming left V 2 bases short and J 7 bases short, with 14 bases between. The CDR3 DNA sequence: TGTGCCAGCAGTTACGTAGGGGCGGTTGGGACCCAGTACTTC. Protein: CASSYVGAVGTQYF.

Here the CDR3 reads CASSLGGGYTEAFF. The CDR3 bases are TGTGCCAGCAGCTTAGGGGGCGGGTACACTGAAGCTTTCTTT. The chain employs TRBV13 and TRBJ1-1; no reliable D call. Germline V gene sequence: CDR1 PRHDT, CDR2 FYEKMQ (reference sequence). V gave up 0 bases and J gave up 3 bases, with 8 bases separating them. This CDR3 has 14 amino acids.

The chain links TRBV6-1 to TRBJ1-5, with D perhaps matching TRBD1 (5 bases). This CDR3 contains 15 residues. V shed 1 base and J shed 11 bases, with 18 bases lying between them. CDR1 is MNHNS and CDR2 is SASEGT in the germline V gene. CDR3 bases: TGTGCCAGCAGTGAAGACCAGGGCCCGCGTCGTACCCAGCATTTT. Its protein is CASSEDQGPRRTQHF.

This clone was recorded only once. The chain joins TRBV29-1 to TRBJ2-7; possibly TRBD1 for D (7 bases). V gave up 4 bases and J gave up 5 bases, with 15 bases separating them. Per germline, CDR1 SQVTM and CDR2 ANQGSEA. The CDR3 is 13 residues long. CDR3 region: CSVAPARGDEQYF. For the CDR3, the DNA is TGCAGCGTTGCCCCGGCCAGGGGGGACGAGCAGTACTTC.

This chain connects TRBV3-1 (or the pseudogene TRBV3-2) to TRBJ1-6; D remains unclear. The V and J ends lost 1 base and 6 bases respectively, with 7 bases between them. Germline V gene sequence: CDR1 LGHDT, CDR2 YNNKEL (reference sequence). CDR3 size: 14 residues. The CDR3 nucleotides are TGTGCCAGCAGCCAAGGGCAAAGTAATTCACCCCTCCACTTT. Protein product: CASSQGQSNSPLHF.

This chain uses TRBV5-1 with TRBJ1-6; no definite D call. V was shortened by 2 bases and J by 0 bases, with 6 bases between the two germline ends. The length of the CDR3 is 15 residues. CDR1 and CDR2 (germline): SGHRS, YFSETQ. This CDR3 reads CASSFEGSYNSPLHF. The CDR3 nucleotides read TGCGCCAGCAGCTTTGAGGGCTCCTATAATTCACCCCTCCACTTT. The full variable domain, in which reference TRBV5-1 and TRBJ1-6 provide the parts outside the CDR3, is KAGVTQTPRYLIKTRGQQVTLSCSPISGHRSVSWYQQTPGQGLQFLFEYFSETQRNKGNFPGRFSGRQFSNSRSEMNVSTLELGDSALYLCASSFEGSYNSPLHFGNGTRLTVT.

This chain joins TRBV4-1 and TRBJ2-5; TRBD2 agrees at 10 bases. This CDR3 region has 17 residues. Unmatched junction bases numbered 12, after V lost 4 bases and J lost 4 bases. Germline-derived CDR1 and CDR2 are MGHRA and YSYEKL. In nucleotides, the CDR3 is TGCGCCAGCAGCCCACCCCGAAGCGGGGGGGCCCCAGAGACCCAGTACTTC. It codes for CASSPPRSGGAPETQYF.